This entry lists 7 T cell receptor beta chains sequenced from one sample in a study of blood T cell repertoires in COVID-19. Libraries were prepared by immunoSEQ multiplex PCR; TCRdb keeps only in-frame clonotypes and omits some of them. This table has about 150,000 clones, roughly 86% appearing once. Sequenced input: peripheral blood. The receptors stem from a man aged 60 to 75 with COVID-19, enrolled during active disease.

The rearrangement links TRBV6-5 to TRBJ2-2; tentatively, D is TRBD2 (5 bases). Trimming took 6 bases from V and 3 from J, leaving 11 bases between them. CDR3 length: 14 residues. Germline CDR1 is MNHEY and CDR2 is SVGAGI. The CDR3, as DNA: TGTGCCAGCAGACTTAACGGGGACACCGGGGAGCTGTTTTTT. As protein: CASRLNGDTGELFF.

This chain uses TRBV2 with TRBJ2-7, with 9 bases identical to TRBD1. This CDR3 has 13 residues. The V segment lost 8 bases and the J segment 2 bases; nucleotides outside the gene matches: 4. Germline CDR1 reads SNHLY; CDR2 reads FYNNEI. The CDR3 loop reads CASRGQGTYEQYF. The CDR3 DNA follows: TGTGCCAGCCGGGGACAGGGAACCTACGAGCAGTACTTC.

The chain has TRBV11-2 and TRBJ2-1, with D uncertain. V was pared by 1 base and J by 2 bases, with 9 bases between. Germline CDR1 reads SGHAT; CDR2 reads FQNNGV. CDR3 size: 15 residues. CDR3 protein: CASSLATQTYNEQFF. The DNA of the CDR3 is TGTGCCAGCAGCTTAGCCACCCAGACCTACAATGAGCAGTTCTTC. The whole variable domain, filled in from reference TRBV11-2 and TRBJ2-1, reads EAGVAQSPRYKIIEKRQSVAFWCNPISGHATLYWYQQILGQGPKLLIQFQNNGVVDDSQLPKDRFSAERLKGVDSTLKIQPAKLEDSAVYLCASSLATQTYNEQFFGPGTRLTVL.

V is TRBV25-1 and J is TRBJ1-2; D may be TRBD1 (5 bases). This CDR3 is built from 15 residues. Per the germline V gene, CDR1 is MGHDK and CDR2 is SYGVNS. Trimming removed 0 bases from V and 2 bases from J, with 10 bases in between. This CDR3 reads CASSEYGGVNYGYTF. CDR3 DNA sequence: TGTGCCAGCAGTGAATACGGGGGGGTCAACTATGGCTACACCTTC.

V usage is TRBV28 and J usage is TRBJ1-5, with TRBD1 matching 9 bases. The germline V gene encodes CDR1 MDHEN and CDR2 SYDVKM. The CDR3 extends over 14 amino acids. Germline trimming cut 10 bases from V and 0 bases from J; bases unmatched to any gene: 4. CDR3 protein: CATTGQGSNQPQHF. In DNA form, the CDR3 reads TGTGCCACCACGGGACAGGGTAGCAATCAGCCCCAGCATTTT.

This clone appeared once. The J gene is TRBJ1-1, the V gene TRBV7-2, with D possibly being TRBD1 (5 bases). The CDR3 has 14 residues. V lost 3 bases to trimming and J lost 0 bases, with 8 bases between them. Germline CDR1 is SGHTA and CDR2 is FQGNSA. The CDR3 protein is CASSFLTVNTEAFF. CDR3 nucleotides: TGTGCCAGCAGCTTTTTGACAGTGAACACTGAAGCTTTCTTT.

The V and J genes are TRBV7-9 and TRBJ2-3; TRBD2 matches at 9 bases. Germline CDR1 SEHNR, CDR2 FQNEAQ (reference sequence). The CDR3 consists of 15 residues. V was clipped by 5 bases and J by 3 bases; unmatched bases: 6. The CDR3 nucleotides read TGTGCCAGCAGCCCGAGACTAGCGGAGACAGATACGCAGTATTTT. Residues: CASSPRLAETDTQYF.